This T cell receptor beta chain appears in the sequencing data of a study of OX40 agonist ivuxolimab in advanced cancers. Broader study findings: Certain nonresponding patients likewise had low normalized T-cell clonal expansion.

This table comes from immunoSEQ multiplex PCR, and its TCRdb copy is limited to in-frame clones, with some not included. The sample contains roughly 100,000 clones, approximately 80% of which appear only once. In this sample, this clone turned up many times. Antigen specificity is unknown. Per germline, CDR1 LGHNA and CDR2 YSLEER. The length of the CDR3 is 14 residues. V lost 0 bases and J lost 13, with 15 bases in between. People who had autoimmune disease history or systemic immunosuppression were excluded. The receptor's source is an adult with an advanced solid tumor such as melanoma, head and neck, liver or kidney cancer. The source material was CD4+ or CD8+ T cells sorted from blood, sampled in a trial of the OX40 agonist ivuxolimab. The genes are TRBV4-3 and TRBJ2-2, with D possibly called TRBD1 or TRBD2 (6 bases each). The CDR3 nucleotides are TGCGCCAGCAGCCAAGACCCGCGGGACAACAGGCTGTTTTTT. Protein sequence: CASSQDPRDNRLFF.